This TCR beta chain was profiled in a study of regulatory T cells in long-lasting Graves disease. This clonotype was counted at least ten times. Germline V gene sequence: CDR1 SGHTS, CDR2 YDEGEE. The CDR3 is 15 amino acids. V lost 2 bases and J lost 7, with 16 bases in between. Construction of TCR beta libraries relied on iRepertoire HTBI primers and on Arm-PCR targeting CDR3 regions. TCRdb used MiXCR to reprocess the multiplex PCR reads, holding one entry per CDR3 protein. The sample includes under 300,000 distinct CDR3 sequences, 15% to 20% of them seen just once. Indicated time point: newly diagnosed GD, antithyroid drugs for less than 3 months. TCR sequences were obtained from RNA taken from PBMCs. This sample was shared with a second study, whose subject was T cells in Graves' hyperthyroidism and ophthalmopathy.

The starting material was peripheral blood mononuclear cells (PBMCs), obtained at new diagnosis, from a patient treated with antithyroid drugs. The source of this sequence is a woman between 25 and 40 years old with Graves disease. The chain combines TRBV5-8 with TRBJ2-4, with TRBD1 as a possible D gene (6 bases). In DNA form, the CDR3 reads TGTGCCAGCAGCTTCGGTGGGGGCGCTGGGAACATTCAGTACTTC. Amino acid sequence: CASSFGGGAGNIQYF.